This record concerns one T cell receptor (beta chain) sequence. The time point denotes: newly diagnosed GD, antithyroid drugs for less than 3 months. The TCR library was made from RNA that had been extracted from PBMCs in TRIzol. The record originates from a study of regulatory T cells in long-lasting Graves disease. Study at large: Graves' patients with a new diagnosis had received antithyroid drugs under 3 months.

After removal of 2 bases from V and 7 bases from J, the junction contained 7 bases not matched to a gene. Per germline, CDR1 MGHDK and CDR2 SYGVNS. This CDR3 contains 16 residues. Both iRepertoire HTBI primers and Arm-PCR of CDR3 regions were used to build the TCR beta libraries. Per the original data handling: The samples yielded approximately 62 TRBV and roughly 14 TRBJ segments. TCRdb called the multiplex PCR reads again in MiXCR, with one record for every CDR3 protein. TCRdb's processing, not the study's, gives the V and J calls here. Of hundreds of thousands of distinct CDR3 sequences listed, around 12% were seen once; the top ten hold about 8.9%. The sample was also linked to a second study, of T cells in Graves' hyperthyroidism and ophthalmopathy. That study adds: Stable Graves' hyperthyroidism meant no ophthalmopathy progression within 18 months. Model-based prediction identified ophthalmopathy a median 6.5 months prior to its onset.

The chain couples TRBV25-1 to TRBJ2-1; 11 positions match TRBD2. The material sequenced was peripheral blood mononuclear cells (PBMCs), taken at new diagnosis, from a patient treated with antithyroid drugs. This receptor was taken from a woman aged 25 to 39 with Graves disease. CDR3 protein: CASSEIAGGPRNEQFF. CDR3 nucleotides: TGTGCCAGCAGTGAAATAGCGGGAGGGCCAAGGAATGAGCAGTTCTTC.